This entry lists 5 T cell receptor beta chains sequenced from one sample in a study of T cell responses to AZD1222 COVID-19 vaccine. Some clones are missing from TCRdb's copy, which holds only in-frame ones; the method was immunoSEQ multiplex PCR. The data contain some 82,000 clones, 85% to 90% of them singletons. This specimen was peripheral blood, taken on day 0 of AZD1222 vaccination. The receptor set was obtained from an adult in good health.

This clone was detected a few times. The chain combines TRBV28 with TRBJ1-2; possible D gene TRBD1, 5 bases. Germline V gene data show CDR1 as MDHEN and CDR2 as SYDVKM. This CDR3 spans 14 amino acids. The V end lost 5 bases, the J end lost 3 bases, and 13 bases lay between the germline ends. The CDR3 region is CASSLGRGHYGYTF. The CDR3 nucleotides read TGTGCCAGCAGTCTGGGAAGGGGACACTATGGCTACACCTTC.

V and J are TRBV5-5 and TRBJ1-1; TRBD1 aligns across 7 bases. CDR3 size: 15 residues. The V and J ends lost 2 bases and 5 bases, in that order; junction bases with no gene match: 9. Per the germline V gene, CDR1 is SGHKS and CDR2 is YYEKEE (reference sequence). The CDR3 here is CASSLTQGGRTEAFF. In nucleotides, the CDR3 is TGTGCCAGCAGCTTAACCCAGGGGGGGCGGACTGAAGCTTTCTTT. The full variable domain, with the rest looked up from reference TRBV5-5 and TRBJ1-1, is DAGVTQSPTHLIKTRGQQVTLRCSPISGHKSVSWYQQVLGQGPQFIFQYYEKEERGRGNFPDRFSARQFPNYSSELNVNALLLGDSALYLCASSLTQGGRTEAFFGQGTRLTVV.

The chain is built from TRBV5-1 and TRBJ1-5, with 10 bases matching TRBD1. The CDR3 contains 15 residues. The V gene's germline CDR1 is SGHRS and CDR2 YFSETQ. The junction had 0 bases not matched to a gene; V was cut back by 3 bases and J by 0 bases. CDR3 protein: CASSWTGGSNQPQHF. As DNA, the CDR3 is TGCGCCAGCAGCTGGACAGGGGGTAGCAATCAGCCCCAGCATTTT.

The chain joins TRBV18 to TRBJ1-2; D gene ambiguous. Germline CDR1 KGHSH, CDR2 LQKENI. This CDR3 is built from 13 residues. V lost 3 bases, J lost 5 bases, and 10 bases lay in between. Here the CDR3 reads CASSPPQPYGYTF. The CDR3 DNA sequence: TGTGCCAGCTCACCTCCACAGCCATATGGCTACACCTTC.

As DNA, the CDR3 is TGTGCCAGTAGGCCACAGGGCTCATGGCAGCCCCAGCATTTT. Translation gives CASRPQGSWQPQHF. J is TRBJ1-5 and V is TRBV19; D is possibly TRBD1 (6 bases). CDR1 LNHDA and CDR2 SQIVND come from the germline V gene (reference sequence). Trimming shortened V by 6 bases and J by 7 bases, and 16 bases separated the two germline ends. This CDR3 has 14 residues.